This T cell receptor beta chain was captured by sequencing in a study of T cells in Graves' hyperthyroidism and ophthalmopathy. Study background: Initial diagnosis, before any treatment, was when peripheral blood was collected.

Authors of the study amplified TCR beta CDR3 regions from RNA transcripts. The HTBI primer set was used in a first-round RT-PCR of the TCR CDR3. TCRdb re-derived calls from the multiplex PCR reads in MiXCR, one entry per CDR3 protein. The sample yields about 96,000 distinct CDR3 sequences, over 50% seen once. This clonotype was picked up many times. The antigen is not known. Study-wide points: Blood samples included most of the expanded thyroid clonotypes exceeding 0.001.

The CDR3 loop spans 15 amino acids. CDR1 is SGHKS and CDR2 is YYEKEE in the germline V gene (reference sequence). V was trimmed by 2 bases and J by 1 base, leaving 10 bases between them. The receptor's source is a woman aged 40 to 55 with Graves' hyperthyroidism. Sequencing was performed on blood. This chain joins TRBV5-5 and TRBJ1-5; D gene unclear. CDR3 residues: CASSLWVESNQPQHF. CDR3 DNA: TGTGCCAGCAGCTTATGGGTGGAAAGCAATCAGCCCCAGCATTTT.